These T cell receptor beta chains were read from a single sample in a study of blood T cell repertoires in COVID-19. Generated by immunoSEQ multiplex PCR, the TCRdb table keeps only in-frame clones and is missing some. This table holds over 250,000 clones, roughly 85% found once. The sample consisted of peripheral blood. Source of these receptors: a woman in her sixties or seventies with acute or convalescent COVID-19. The CDR3 runs from the conserved cysteine through the conserved F or W. A D gene is named only where the DNA matches it firmly. Only some rows state a clone size, as once, few, many or a class for expanded clones.

size: -
V: TRBV25-1
D: -
J: TRBJ2-3
CDR3: CASSEPRGASTDTQYF
DNA: TGTGCCAGCAGTGAACCTCGGGGGGCGAGCACAGATACGCAGTATTTT

size: -
V: TRBV29-1
D: TRBD1
J: TRBJ2-7
CDR3: CSTRDSSYEQYF
DNA: TGCAGCACCCGGGACAGCTCCTACGAGCAGTACTTC

size: -
V: TRBV5-4
D: TRBD2
J: TRBJ2-3
CDR3: CASSLEVARTSSDTQYF
DNA: TGTGCCAGCAGCTTGGAGGTAGCTAGGACTAGCTCAGATACGCAGTATTTT

size: -
V: TRBV7-9
D: -
J: TRBJ1-2
CDR3: CASSKSGQGYTF
DNA: TGTGCCAGCAGCAAAAGTGGGCAGGGCTACACCTTC

size: -
V: TRBV12-3/TRBV12-4
D: -
J: TRBJ1-2
CDR3: CASSLDSLATYTF
DNA: TGTGCCAGCAGCCTCGACAGTCTGGCGACCTACACCTTC

size: -
V: TRBV9
D: -
J: TRBJ1-3
CDR3: CASSVKGNTGNTIYF
DNA: TGTGCCAGCAGCGTAAAGGGGAATACTGGAAACACCATATATTTT

size: -
V: TRBV13
D: -
J: TRBJ1-5
CDR3: CASSWMTGSELCGQPQHF
DNA: TGTGCCAGCAGCTGGATGACAGGATCTGAATTGTGCGGCCAGCCCCAGCATTTT

size: few
V: TRBV24-1
D: TRBD2
J: TRBJ2-1
CDR3: CATSDISGGADEQFF
DNA: TGTGCCACCAGTGACATTAGCGGGGGGGCCGACGAGCAGTTCTTC

size: -
V: TRBV12-5
D: -
J: TRBJ1-5
CDR3: CASGSGGDPQHF
DNA: TGTGCTAGTGGTTCCGGGGGGGATCCCCAGCATTTT

size: few
V: TRBV12-3/TRBV12-4
D: -
J: TRBJ1-5
CDR3: CASSPGFIQPQHF
DNA: TGTGCCAGCAGCCCAGGGTTTATTCAGCCCCAGCATTTT

size: -
V: TRBV5-1
D: TRBD1
J: TRBJ2-1
CDR3: CASSLEGAGAYGEQFF
DNA: TGCGCCAGCAGCTTGGAGGGGGCAGGGGCCTATGGGGAGCAGTTCTTC

size: -
V: TRBV7-9
D: TRBD1
J: TRBJ1-2
CDR3: CASSPAGQGGYNYGYTF
DNA: TGTGCCAGCAGCCCGGCCGGACAGGGGGGATATAACTATGGCTACACCTTC

size: once
V: TRBV19
D: -
J: TRBJ1-1
CDR3: CASSIDRLGEAFF
DNA: TGTGCCAGTAGTATAGATCGACTAGGAGAAGCTTTCTTT

size: few
V: TRBV12-3/TRBV12-4
D: -
J: TRBJ1-1
CDR3: CASSFGPSTEAFF
DNA: TGTGCCAGCAGTTTCGGTCCGAGCACTGAAGCTTTCTTT

size: -
V: TRBV7-3
D: TRBD2
J: TRBJ2-1
CDR3: CASSLTSGGLNEQFF
DNA: TGTGCCAGCAGCTTAACTAGCGGGGGCCTCAATGAGCAGTTCTTC

size: -
V: TRBV5-1
D: TRBD2
J: TRBJ2-2
CDR3: CASSRPSGGTGELFF
DNA: TGCGCCAGCAGCCGCCCTAGCGGGGGAACCGGGGAGCTGTTTTTT